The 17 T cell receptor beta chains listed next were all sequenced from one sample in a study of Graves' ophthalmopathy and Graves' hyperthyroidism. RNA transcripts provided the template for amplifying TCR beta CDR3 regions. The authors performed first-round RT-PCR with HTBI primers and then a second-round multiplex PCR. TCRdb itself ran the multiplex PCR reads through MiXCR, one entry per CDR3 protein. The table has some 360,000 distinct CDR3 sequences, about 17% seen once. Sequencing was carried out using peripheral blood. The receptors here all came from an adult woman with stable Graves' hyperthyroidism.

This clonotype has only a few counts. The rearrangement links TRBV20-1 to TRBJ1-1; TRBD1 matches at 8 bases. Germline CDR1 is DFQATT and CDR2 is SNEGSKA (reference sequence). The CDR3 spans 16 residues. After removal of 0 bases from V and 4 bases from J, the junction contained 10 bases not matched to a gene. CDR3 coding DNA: TGCAGTGCTAGAGATCCCCTACAGGGGGTGGGCACTGAAGCTTTCTTT. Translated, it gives CSARDPLQGVGTEAFF.

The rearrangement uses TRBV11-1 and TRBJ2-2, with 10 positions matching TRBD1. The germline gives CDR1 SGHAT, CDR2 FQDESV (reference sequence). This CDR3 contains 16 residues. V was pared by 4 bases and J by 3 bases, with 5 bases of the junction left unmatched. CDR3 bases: TGTGCCAGCAGCTATTCGGACAGGGGGGACACCGGGGAGCTGTTTTTT. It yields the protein CASSYSDRGDTGELFF.

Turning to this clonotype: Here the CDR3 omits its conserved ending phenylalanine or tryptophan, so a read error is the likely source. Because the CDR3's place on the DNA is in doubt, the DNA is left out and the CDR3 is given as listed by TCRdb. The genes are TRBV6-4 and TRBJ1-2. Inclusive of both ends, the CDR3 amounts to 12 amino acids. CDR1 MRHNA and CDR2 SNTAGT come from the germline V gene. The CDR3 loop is CASSYPGQGYSV.

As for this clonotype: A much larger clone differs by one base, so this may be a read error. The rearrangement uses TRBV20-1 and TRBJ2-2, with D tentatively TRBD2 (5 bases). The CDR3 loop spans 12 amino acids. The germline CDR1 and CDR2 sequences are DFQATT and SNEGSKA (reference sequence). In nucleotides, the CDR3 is TGCAGTGGGGCCGGTAACACCGGGGAGCTGTTGTTT. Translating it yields CSGAGNTGELLF.

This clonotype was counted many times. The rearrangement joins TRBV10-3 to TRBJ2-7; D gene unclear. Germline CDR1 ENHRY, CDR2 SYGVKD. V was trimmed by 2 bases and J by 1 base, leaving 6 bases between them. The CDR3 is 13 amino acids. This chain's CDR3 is CAISETQSYEQYF. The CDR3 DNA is TGTGCCATCAGTGAGACCCAGTCCTACGAGCAGTACTTC.

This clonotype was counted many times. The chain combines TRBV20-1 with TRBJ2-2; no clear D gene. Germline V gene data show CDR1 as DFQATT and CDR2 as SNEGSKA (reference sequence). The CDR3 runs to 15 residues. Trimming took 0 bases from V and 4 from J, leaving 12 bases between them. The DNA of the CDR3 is TGCAGTGCTAGAGAGGCAGGATGGACCACCGGGGAGCTGTTTTTT. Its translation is CSAREAGWTTGELFF.

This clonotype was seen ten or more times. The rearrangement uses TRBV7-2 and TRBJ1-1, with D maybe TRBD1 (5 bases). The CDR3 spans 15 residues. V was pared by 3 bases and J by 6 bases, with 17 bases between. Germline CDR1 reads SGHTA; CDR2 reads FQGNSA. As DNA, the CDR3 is TGTGCCAGCAGCTTGGGGGTACTACTAATCCCTGAAGCTTTCTTT. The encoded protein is CASSLGVLLIPEAFF.

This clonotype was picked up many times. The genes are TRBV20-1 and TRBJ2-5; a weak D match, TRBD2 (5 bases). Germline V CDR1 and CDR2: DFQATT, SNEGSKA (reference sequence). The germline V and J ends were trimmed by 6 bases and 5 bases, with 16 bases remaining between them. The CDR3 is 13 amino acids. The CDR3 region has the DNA TGCAGTGCAAAAAGAGGGCCAGTGGAGACCCAGTACTTC. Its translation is CSAKRGPVETQYF.

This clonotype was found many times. Here the CDR3 DNA reads TGTGCCAGCAGCCTGGATAATTCACCCCTCCACTTT. This encodes CASSLDNSPLHF. The chain has TRBV7-9 and TRBJ1-6; D unresolved. Germline loops: CDR1 SEHNR, CDR2 FQNEAQ (reference sequence). This CDR3 is 12 amino acids long. The V and J ends lost 5 bases and 5 bases respectively, with 4 bases between them.

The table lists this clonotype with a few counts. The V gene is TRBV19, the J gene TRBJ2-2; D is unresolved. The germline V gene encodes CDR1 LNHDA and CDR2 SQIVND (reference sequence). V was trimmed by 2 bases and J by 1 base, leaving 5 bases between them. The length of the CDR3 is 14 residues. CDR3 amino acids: CASSIYKNTGELFF. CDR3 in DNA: TGTGCCAGTAGTATATACAAGAACACCGGGGAGCTGTTTTTT.

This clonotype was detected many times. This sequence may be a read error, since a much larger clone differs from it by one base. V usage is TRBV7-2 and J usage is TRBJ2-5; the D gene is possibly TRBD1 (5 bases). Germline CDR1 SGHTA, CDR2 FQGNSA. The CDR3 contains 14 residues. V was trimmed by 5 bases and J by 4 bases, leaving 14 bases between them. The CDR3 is CASSGRAGPETQYF. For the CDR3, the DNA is TGTGCCAGCAGCGGCCGGGCAGGGCCAGAGACCCAGTACTTC.

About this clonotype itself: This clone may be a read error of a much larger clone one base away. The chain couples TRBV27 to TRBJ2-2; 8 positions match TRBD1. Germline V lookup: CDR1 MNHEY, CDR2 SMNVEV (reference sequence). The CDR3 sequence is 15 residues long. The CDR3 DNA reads TGTGCCAGCAGCTTCACAGGGGGTGGCACCGGGGAGCTGTGTTTT. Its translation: CASSFTGGGTGELCF.

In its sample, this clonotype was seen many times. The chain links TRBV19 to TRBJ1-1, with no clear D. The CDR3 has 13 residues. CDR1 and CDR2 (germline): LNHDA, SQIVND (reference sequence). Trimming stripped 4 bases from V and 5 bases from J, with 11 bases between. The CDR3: CASSTGILTEAFF. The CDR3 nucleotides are TGTGCCAGTAGTACAGGAATCTTGACTGAAGCTTTCTTT.

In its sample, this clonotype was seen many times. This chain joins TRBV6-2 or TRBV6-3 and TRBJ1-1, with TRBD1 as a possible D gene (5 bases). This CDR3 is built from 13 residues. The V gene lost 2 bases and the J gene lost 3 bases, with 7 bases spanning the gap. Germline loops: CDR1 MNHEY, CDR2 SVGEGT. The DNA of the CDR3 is TGTGCCAGCAGTTACCGCAGGGACACTGAAGCTTTCTTT. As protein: CASSYRRDTEAFF.

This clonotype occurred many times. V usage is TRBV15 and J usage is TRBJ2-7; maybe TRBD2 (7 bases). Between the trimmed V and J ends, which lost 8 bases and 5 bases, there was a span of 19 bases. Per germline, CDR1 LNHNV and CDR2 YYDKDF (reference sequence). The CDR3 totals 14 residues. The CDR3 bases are TGTGCCACCGCGACTTTGGGGGGGCTTAACGAGCAGTACTTC. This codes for CATATLGGLNEQYF. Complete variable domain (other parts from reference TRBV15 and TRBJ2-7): DAMVIQNPRYQVTQFGKPVTLSCSQTLNHNVMYWYQQKSSQAPKLLFHYYDKDFNNEADTPDNFQSRRPNTSFCFLDIRSPGLGDTAMYLCATATLGGLNEQYFGPGTRLTVT.

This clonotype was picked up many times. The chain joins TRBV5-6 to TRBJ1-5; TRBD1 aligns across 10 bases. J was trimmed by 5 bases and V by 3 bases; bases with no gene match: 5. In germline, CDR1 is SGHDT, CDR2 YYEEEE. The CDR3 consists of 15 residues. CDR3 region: CASSSTGTGDQPQHF. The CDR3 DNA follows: TGTGCCAGCAGCTCGACCGGGACAGGGGATCAGCCCCAGCATTTT.

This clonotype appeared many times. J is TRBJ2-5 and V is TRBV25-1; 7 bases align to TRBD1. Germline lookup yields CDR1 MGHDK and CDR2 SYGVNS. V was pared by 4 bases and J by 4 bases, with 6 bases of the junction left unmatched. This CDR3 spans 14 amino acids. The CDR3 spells CASSGSNRGETQYF. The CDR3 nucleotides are TGTGCCAGCAGTGGATCCAACAGGGGAGAGACCCAGTACTTC.